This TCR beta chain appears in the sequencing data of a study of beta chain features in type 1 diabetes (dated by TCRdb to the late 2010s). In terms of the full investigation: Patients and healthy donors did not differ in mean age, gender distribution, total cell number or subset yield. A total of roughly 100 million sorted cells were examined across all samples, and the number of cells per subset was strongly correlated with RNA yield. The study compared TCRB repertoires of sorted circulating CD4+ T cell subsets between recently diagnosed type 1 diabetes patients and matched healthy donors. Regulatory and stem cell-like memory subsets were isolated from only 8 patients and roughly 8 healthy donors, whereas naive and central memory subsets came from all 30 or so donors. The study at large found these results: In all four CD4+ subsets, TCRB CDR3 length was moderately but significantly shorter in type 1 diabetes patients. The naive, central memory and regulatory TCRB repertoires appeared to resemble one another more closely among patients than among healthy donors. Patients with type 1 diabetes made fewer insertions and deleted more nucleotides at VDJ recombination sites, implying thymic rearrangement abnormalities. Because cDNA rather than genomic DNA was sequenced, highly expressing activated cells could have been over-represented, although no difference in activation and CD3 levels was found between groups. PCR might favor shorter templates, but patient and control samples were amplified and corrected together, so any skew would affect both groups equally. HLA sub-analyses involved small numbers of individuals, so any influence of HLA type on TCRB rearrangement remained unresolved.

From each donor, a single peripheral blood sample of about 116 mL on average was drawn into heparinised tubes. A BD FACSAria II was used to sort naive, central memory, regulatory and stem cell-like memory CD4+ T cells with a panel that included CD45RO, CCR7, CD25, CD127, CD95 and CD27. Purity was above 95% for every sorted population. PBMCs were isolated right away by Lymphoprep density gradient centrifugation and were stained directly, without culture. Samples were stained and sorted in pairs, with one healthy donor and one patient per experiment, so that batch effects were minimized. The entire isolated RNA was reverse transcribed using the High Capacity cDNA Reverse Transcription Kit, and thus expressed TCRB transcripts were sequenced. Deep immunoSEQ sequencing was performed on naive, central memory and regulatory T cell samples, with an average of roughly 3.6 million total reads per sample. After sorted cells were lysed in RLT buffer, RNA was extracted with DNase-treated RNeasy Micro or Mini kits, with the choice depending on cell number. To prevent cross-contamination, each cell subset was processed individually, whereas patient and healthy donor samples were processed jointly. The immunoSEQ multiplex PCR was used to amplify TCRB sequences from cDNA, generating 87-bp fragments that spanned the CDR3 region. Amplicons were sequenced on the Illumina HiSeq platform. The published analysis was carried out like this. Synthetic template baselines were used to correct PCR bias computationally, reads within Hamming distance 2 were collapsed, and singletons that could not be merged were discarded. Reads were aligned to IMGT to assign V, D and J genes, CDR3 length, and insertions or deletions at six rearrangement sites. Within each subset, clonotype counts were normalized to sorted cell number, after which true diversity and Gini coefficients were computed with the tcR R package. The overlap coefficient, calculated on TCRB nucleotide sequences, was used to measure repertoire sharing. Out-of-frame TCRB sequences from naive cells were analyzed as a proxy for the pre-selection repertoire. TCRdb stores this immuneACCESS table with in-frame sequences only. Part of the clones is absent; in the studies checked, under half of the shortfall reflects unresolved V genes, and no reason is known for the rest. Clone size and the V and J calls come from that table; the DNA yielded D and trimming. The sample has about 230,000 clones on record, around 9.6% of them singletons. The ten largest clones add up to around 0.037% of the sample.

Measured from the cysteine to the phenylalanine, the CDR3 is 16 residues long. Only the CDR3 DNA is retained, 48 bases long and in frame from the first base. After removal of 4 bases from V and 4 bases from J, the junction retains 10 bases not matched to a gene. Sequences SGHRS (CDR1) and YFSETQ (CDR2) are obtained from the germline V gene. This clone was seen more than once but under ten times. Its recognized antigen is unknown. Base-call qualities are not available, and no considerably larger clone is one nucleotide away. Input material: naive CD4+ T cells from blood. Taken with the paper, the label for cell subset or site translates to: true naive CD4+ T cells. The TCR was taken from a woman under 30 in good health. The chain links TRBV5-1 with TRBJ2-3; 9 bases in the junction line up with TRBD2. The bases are TGCGCCAGCAGCCGAGGGGCGGGAGGGCTCCCAGATACGCAGTATTTT. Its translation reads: CASSRGAGGLPDTQYF.